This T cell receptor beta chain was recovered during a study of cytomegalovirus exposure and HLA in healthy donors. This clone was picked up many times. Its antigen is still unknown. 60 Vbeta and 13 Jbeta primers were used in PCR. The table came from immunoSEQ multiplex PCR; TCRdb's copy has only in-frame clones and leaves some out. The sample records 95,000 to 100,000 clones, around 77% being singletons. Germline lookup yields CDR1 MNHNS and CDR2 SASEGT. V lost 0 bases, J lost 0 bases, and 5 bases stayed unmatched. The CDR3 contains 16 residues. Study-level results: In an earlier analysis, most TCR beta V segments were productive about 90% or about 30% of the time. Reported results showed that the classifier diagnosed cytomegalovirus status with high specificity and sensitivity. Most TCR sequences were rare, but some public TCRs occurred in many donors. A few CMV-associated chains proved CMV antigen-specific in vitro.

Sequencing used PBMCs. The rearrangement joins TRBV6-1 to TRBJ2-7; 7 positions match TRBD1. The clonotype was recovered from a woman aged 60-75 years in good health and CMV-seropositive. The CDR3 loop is CASSEAGQQGSYEQYF. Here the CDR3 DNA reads TGTGCCAGCAGTGAAGCGGGACAGCAAGGCTCCTACGAGCAGTACTTC.